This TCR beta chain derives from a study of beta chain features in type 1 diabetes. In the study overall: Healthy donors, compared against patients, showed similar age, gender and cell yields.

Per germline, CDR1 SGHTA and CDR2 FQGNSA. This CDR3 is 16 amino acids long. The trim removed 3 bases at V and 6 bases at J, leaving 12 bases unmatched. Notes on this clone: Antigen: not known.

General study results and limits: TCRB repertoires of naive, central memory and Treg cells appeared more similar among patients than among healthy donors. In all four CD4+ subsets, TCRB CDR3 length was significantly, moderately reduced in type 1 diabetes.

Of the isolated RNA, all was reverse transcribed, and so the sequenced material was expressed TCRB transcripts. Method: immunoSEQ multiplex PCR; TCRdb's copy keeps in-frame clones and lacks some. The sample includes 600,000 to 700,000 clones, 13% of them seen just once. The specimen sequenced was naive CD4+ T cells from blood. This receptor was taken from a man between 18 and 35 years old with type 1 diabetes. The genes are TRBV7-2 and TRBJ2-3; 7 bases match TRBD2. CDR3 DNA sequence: TGTGCCAGCAGCTTGCTTGGGGGACTACCCCCCGATACGCAGTATTTT. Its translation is CASSLLGGLPPDTQYF.